The 19 T cell receptor beta chains in this list originate from one sample, sequenced in a study of blood T cell repertoires in COVID-19. The method was immunoSEQ multiplex PCR; TCRdb's version includes in-frame clones alone and lacks a portion of them. The sample lists 42,000 or so clones; approximately 85% were seen once. Sequencing was carried out using peripheral blood. The receptors originated from a man aged 35 to 55 with active or convalescent COVID-19.

V gene TRBV4-1 combines with J gene TRBJ2-7, with TRBD2 as a possible D gene (6 bases). This CDR3 comprises 16 residues. CDR1 and CDR2 from the germline V gene are MGHRA and YSYEKL. V lost 1 base to trimming and J lost 0 bases, with 13 bases between them. This CDR3 reads CASSQGWAEGSYEQYF. The DNA of the CDR3 is TGCGCCAGCAGCCAAGGTTGGGCGGAGGGCTCCTACGAGCAGTACTTC.

This chain joins TRBV15 and TRBJ2-3, with 9 bases fitting TRBD2. Germline V gives CDR1 LNHNV, CDR2 YYDKDF (reference sequence). The CDR3 has 16 residues. The J segment lost 0 bases and the V segment lost 5 bases, leaving 6 bases of the junction unmatched. This chain's CDR3 is CATSVLAGVSTDTQYF. As DNA, the CDR3 is TGTGCCACCAGCGTCTTAGCGGGAGTGAGCACAGATACGCAGTATTTT.

This clone came up once. The genes are TRBV6-2 or TRBV6-3 and TRBJ2-1, with a weak D call TRBD1 (5 bases). V lost 0 bases, J lost 7 bases, and 22 bases lay in between. Germline V CDR1 and CDR2: MNHEY, SVGEGT. This CDR3 has 18 residues. CDR3 sequence: CASSYSMWGEEYDNEQFF. CDR3 DNA sequence: TGTGCCAGCAGTTACTCGATGTGGGGCGAAGAGTATGATAATGAGCAGTTCTTC.

The J gene is TRBJ1-2, the V gene TRBV28; 11 bases match TRBD1. V lost 4 bases, J lost 5 bases, and 3 bases stayed unmatched. This CDR3 comprises 14 residues. CDR1 is MDHEN, CDR2 SYDVKM, per germline. CDR3 nucleotide sequence: TGTGCCAGCAGTTCCGGACAGGGGGCTTATGGCTACACCTTC. This codes for CASSSGQGAYGYTF.

This clone was seen a few times. The V and J genes are TRBV7-9 and TRBJ2-2; 10 bases agree with TRBD1. The CDR3 totals 16 residues. Germline assignment: CDR1 SEHNR and CDR2 FQNEAQ (reference sequence). V gave up 5 bases and J gave up 3 bases; unmatched junction bases: 6. The CDR3, as DNA: TGTGCCAGCAGCACATGGACAGGGGGAGACACCGGGGAGCTGTTTTTT. As protein: CASSTWTGGDTGELFF.

J is TRBJ2-7 and V is TRBV11-2, with unresolved D. The CDR3 runs to 11 residues. V lost 4 bases and J 4 bases, leaving 5 bases between the germline ends. Per the germline V gene, CDR1 is SGHAT and CDR2 is FQNNGV. The DNA of the CDR3 is TGTGCCAGCAGCTCCTTATACGAGCAGTACTTC. As protein: CASSSLYEQYF.

This clone has more than one count but fewer than ten. The chain is built from TRBV2 and TRBJ2-1; 14 positions match TRBD2. CDR3 length: 17 residues. After removal of 0 bases from V and 10 bases from J, the junction contained 8 bases not matched to a gene. Looked up from germline, CDR1 is SNHLY and CDR2 is FYNNEI. CDR3 in amino acids: CASSEAVGLAGEREQFF. In DNA, the CDR3 is TGTGCCAGCAGTGAAGCGGTGGGACTAGCGGGGGAAAGGGAGCAGTTCTTC.

The chain has TRBV19 and TRBJ2-7, with 11 nucleotides matching TRBD1. In germline, CDR1 is LNHDA, CDR2 SQIVND (reference sequence). CDR3 size: 13 residues. Trimming cost V 7 bases and J 6 bases; bases outside gene matches: 5. Here the CDR3 reads CASTDRGLGEQYF. CDR3 DNA: TGTGCCAGTACGGACAGGGGGCTGGGCGAGCAGTACTTC. Full variable domain (rest looked up from reference TRBV19 and TRBJ2-7): DGGITQSPKYLFRKEGQNVTLSCEQNLNHDAMYWYRQDPGQGLRLIYYSQIVNDFQKGDIAEGYSVSREKKESFPLTVTSAQKNPTAFYLCASTDRGLGEQYFGPGTRLTVT.

The V call is TRBV30, the J call TRBJ1-6; weak D call: TRBD1 (5 bases). Germline V lookup: CDR1 GTSNPN, CDR2 SVGIG (reference sequence). This CDR3 is 13 amino acids long. V was pared by 0 bases and J by 7 bases, with 7 bases between. The CDR3, as DNA: TGTGCCTGGAGTGTACAGGTGAATTCACCCCTCCACTTT. It is translated as CAWSVQVNSPLHF.

The CDR3 protein is CASSLGTRISGNTIYF. CDR3 in DNA: TGTGCCAGCAGCTTAGGAACGCGGATCTCTGGAAACACCATATATTTT. V gene TRBV13 combines with J gene TRBJ1-3, with D hard to call. CDR1 is PRHDT, CDR2 FYEKMQ, per germline (reference sequence). V was clipped by 0 bases and J by 0 bases, with 9 bases between them. CDR3 length: 16 residues.

This clone was seen once. The V gene is TRBV29-1, the J gene TRBJ1-5; 8 nucleotides line up with TRBD1. The CDR3 totals 12 residues. The V gene end was trimmed by 6 bases and the J gene end by 6 bases; junction bases not matched to a gene: 4. Germline V gene sequence: CDR1 SQVTM, CDR2 ANQGSEA. CDR3 in amino acids: CSVGQGGQPQHF. In nucleotides, the CDR3 is TGCAGCGTAGGACAGGGTGGTCAGCCCCAGCATTTT.

The chain combines TRBV24-1 with TRBJ1-5, with D unresolved. Per the germline V gene, CDR1 is KGHDR and CDR2 is SFDVKD. Between the trimmed V and J ends, which lost 4 bases and 9 bases, there was a span of 12 bases. This CDR3 is 13 amino acids long. The CDR3 loop reads CATSDQSIRPQHF. CDR3 DNA sequence: TGTGCCACCAGTGACCAGTCCATCAGGCCCCAGCATTTT.

The chain carries TRBV10-1 and TRBJ2-7, with D maybe TRBD1 (5 bases). The CDR3 is made up of 15 amino acids. The V end was cut by 3 bases, the J end by 2 bases, with 14 bases between. Germline lookup yields CDR1 WNHNN and CDR2 SYGVQD (reference sequence). Written as DNA, the CDR3 is TGCGCCAGCAGTGATCAGGGTACCCCCCCCTACGAGCAGTACTTC. Amino acids: CASSDQGTPPYEQYF.

The chain uses TRBV28 and TRBJ1-4, with 8 bases fitting TRBD1. Germline CDR1 and CDR2: MDHEN and SYDVKM. The V and J ends lost 5 bases and 14 bases, in that order; junction bases with no gene match: 4. The CDR3 sequence is 11 residues long. CDR3 sequence (DNA): TGTGCCAGCAGTCCCCGACAGGGGCTGTTTTTT. This encodes CASSPRQGLFF. The full variable domain, completed using reference TRBV28 and TRBJ1-4, is DVKVTQSSRYLVKRTGEKVFLECVQDMDHENMFWYRQDPGLGLRLIYFSYDVKMKEKGDIPEGYSVSREKKERFSLILESASTNQTSMYLCASSPRQGLFFGSGTQLSVL.

This chain uses TRBV29-1 with TRBJ1-2; no reliable D call. The CDR3 is made up of 12 amino acids. Trimming took off 7 bases at V and 5 bases at J, with 14 bases between the two ends. Per the germline V gene, CDR1 is SQVTM and CDR2 is ANQGSEA. CDR3 DNA: TGCAGCGGGGGAGAGGGCGGGTATGGCTACACCTTC. Its protein product is CSGGEGGYGYTF.

The chain combines TRBV7-9 with TRBJ1-4; 7 bases align to TRBD1. V lost 5 bases and J lost 4; bases outside the gene matches: 7. Germline assignment: CDR1 SEHNR and CDR2 FQNEAQ (reference sequence). The CDR3 length is 15 residues. The CDR3 DNA sequence: TGTGCCAGCAGCCTCAGGACAGGCGATAATGAAAAACTGTTTTTT. Translated, it gives CASSLRTGDNEKLFF.

This chain joins TRBV29-1 and TRBJ2-2, with D possibly being TRBD1 (7 bases). This CDR3 is built from 14 residues. V gave up 2 bases and J gave up 5 bases, with 12 bases separating them. CDR1 and CDR2 (germline): SQVTM, ANQGSEA. The CDR3 DNA sequence: TGCAGCGTTGAACGTCAGGGGGGAACCGGGGAGCTGTTTTTT. As protein: CSVERQGGTGELFF.

This CDR3 is CASSQTSGDPYNEQFF. The CDR3 DNA sequence: TGTGCCAGCAGCCAGACTAGCGGGGACCCTTACAATGAGCAGTTCTTC. This sequence joins TRBV7-3 and TRBJ2-1; the match to TRBD2 covers 11 bases. The CDR3 contains 16 residues. The germline gives CDR1 SGHTA, CDR2 FQGTGA. V gave up 5 bases and J gave up 4 bases; unmatched junction bases: 7.

Only a few counts were recorded for this clone. As DNA, the CDR3 is TGTGCCAGCAGCTTGGCCGGCAGGGGGGACCGTGGCTACACCTTC. It codes for CASSLAGRGDRGYTF. This chain uses TRBV5-6 with TRBJ1-2; 7 positions agree with TRBD1. CDR1 SGHDT and CDR2 YYEEEE come from the germline V gene. V trimming: 0 bases; J trimming: 7 bases; junction bases outside the gene matches: 9. The length of the CDR3 is 15 residues.